Each of the 32 T cell receptor beta chains below was sequenced from the same sample in a study of cytomegalovirus exposure and HLA in healthy donors. The PCR contained 60 Vbeta and 13 Jbeta primers. Sequenced by immunoSEQ multiplex PCR; TCRdb stores in-frame clones only, minus some. The profile shows 100,000 to 150,000 clones, about 81% of them singletons. The sample taken for sequencing was PBMCs. These receptors all come from a woman in her 40s in good health and CMV-seropositive.

The chain combines TRBV15 with TRBJ2-5; perhaps TRBD1 as D (6 bases). Trimming shortened V by 0 bases and J by 4 bases, and 12 bases separated the two germline ends. Germline V gene lookup returns CDR1 LNHNV and CDR2 YYDKDF (reference sequence). CDR3 length: 15 residues. CDR3 amino acids: CATSRDRAGVETQYF. CDR3 coding DNA: TGTGCCACCAGCAGAGATCGGGCAGGGGTAGAGACCCAGTACTTC.

CDR3 sequence (DNA): TGTGCCAGCAGCGTAGGGAGCGGGAGATCGGATACGCAGTATTTT. Residues: CASSVGSGRSDTQYF. The V call is TRBV9, the J call TRBJ2-3, with TRBD2 matching over 8 bases. In germline, CDR1 is SGDLS, CDR2 YYNGEE. With 0 bases clipped from V and 6 bases from J, the junction kept 6 bases outside the gene matches. CDR3 length: 15 amino acids.

The chain employs TRBV4-1 and TRBJ2-7; a possible D gene is TRBD1 (5 bases). CDR1 is MGHRA, CDR2 YSYEKL, per germline. Trimming shortened V by 1 base and J by 4 bases, and 14 bases separated the two germline ends. The CDR3 length is 15 residues. CDR3 DNA: TGCGCCAGCAGCCAAGTTCTATCACAGGAGTACGAGCAGTACTTC. Residues: CASSQVLSQEYEQYF.

There are a few counts of this clone. This sequence joins TRBV28 and TRBJ1-6; the match to TRBD1 covers 7 bases. Germline CDR1 is MDHEN and CDR2 is SYDVKM. Trimming cost V 3 bases and J 8 bases; bases outside gene matches: 7. The length of the CDR3 is 15 residues. CDR3 nucleotide sequence: TGTGCCAGCAGTTTGCTACAGGGGCCGCATTCACCCCTCCACTTT. Its protein product is CASSLLQGPHSPLHF.

This chain links TRBV5-1 with TRBJ1-6, with D maybe TRBD1 (6 bases). In germline, CDR1 is SGHRS, CDR2 YFSETQ. The CDR3 loop spans 14 amino acids. Trimming cost V 3 bases and J 8 bases, with 12 bases left between them. The CDR3 nucleotides read TGCGCCAGCAGCTCAGGGGAGAGGGATTCACCCCTCCACTTT. It is translated as CASSSGERDSPLHF.

The chain employs TRBV2 and TRBJ1-5; the D gene is possibly TRBD1 (6 bases). Germline V lookup: CDR1 SNHLY, CDR2 FYNNEI. This CDR3 contains 14 residues. Trimming left V 3 bases short and J 5 bases short, with 11 bases between. CDR3 sequence: CASSEQGRDQPQHF. CDR3 DNA: TGTGCCAGCAGTGAGCAGGGGAGAGATCAGCCCCAGCATTTT. Full variable domain (remainder filled in from reference TRBV2 and TRBJ1-5): EPEVTQTPSHQVTQMGQEVILRCVPISNHLYFYWYRQILGQKVEFLVSFYNNEISEKSEIFDDQFSVERPDGSNFTLKIRSTKLEDSAMYFCASSEQGRDQPQHFGDGTRLSIL.

This chain uses TRBV19 with TRBJ2-1, with D tentatively TRBD2 (5 bases). Per the germline V gene, CDR1 is LNHDA and CDR2 is SQIVND (reference sequence). V was shortened by 2 bases and J by 4 bases, with 12 bases between the two germline ends. There are 15 residues in the CDR3. Here the CDR3 DNA reads TGTGCCAGTAGTATAAGAGGGTACGGGTACAATGAGCAGTTCTTC. This codes for CASSIRGYGYNEQFF.

The chain carries TRBV13 and TRBJ2-2; TRBD2 aligns across 10 bases. Germline trimming cut 2 bases from V and 0 bases from J; bases unmatched to any gene: 6. The CDR3 is 18 residues long. Germline V gene lookup returns CDR1 PRHDT and CDR2 FYEKMQ (reference sequence). The CDR3 is CASSLRTSGPTNTGELFF. CDR3 DNA sequence: TGTGCCAGCAGCTTACGGACTAGCGGACCGACGAACACCGGGGAGCTGTTTTTT.

V usage is TRBV9 and J usage is TRBJ2-7, with 10 bases lining up with TRBD2. The CDR3 runs to 16 residues. The germline V gene has CDR1 SGDLS and CDR2 YYNGEE. The ends lost 0 bases at V and 2 bases at J; junction bases unmatched: 5. CDR3 coding DNA: TGTGCCAGCAGCGTAGGTCTAGCGGGGGATACCTACGAGCAGTACTTC. Its translation: CASSVGLAGDTYEQYF.

The chain recombines TRBV28 with TRBJ1-1; the match to TRBD1 covers 12 bases. CDR1 and CDR2 (germline): MDHEN, SYDVKM. Germline trimming cut 4 bases from V and 4 bases from J; bases unmatched to any gene: 4. The CDR3 is made up of 15 amino acids. CDR3: CASSSGQGASTEAFF. DNA for the CDR3: TGTGCCAGCAGTTCGGGACAGGGGGCAAGCACTGAAGCTTTCTTT. Complete variable domain (other parts from reference TRBV28 and TRBJ1-1): DVKVTQSSRYLVKRTGEKVFLECVQDMDHENMFWYRQDPGLGLRLIYFSYDVKMKEKGDIPEGYSVSREKKERFSLILESASTNQTSMYLCASSSGQGASTEAFFGQGTRLTVV.

The chain joins TRBV19 to TRBJ1-3, with unresolved D. There are 15 residues in the CDR3. Trimming removed 10 bases at V and 2 bases at J, with 18 bases between. Germline V gene lookup returns CDR1 LNHDA and CDR2 SQIVND (reference sequence). CDR3 amino acids: CATQPSGLTGNTIYF. In nucleotides, the CDR3 is TGTGCCACCCAACCGTCGGGGTTAACTGGAAACACCATATATTTT.

The chain recombines TRBV10-2 with TRBJ1-1, with TRBD1 identical over 10 bases. The CDR3 loop spans 17 amino acids. Trimming took 5 bases from V and 5 from J; bases not matched to a gene: 14. In germline, CDR1 is WSHSY, CDR2 SAAADI. CDR3 sequence: CASSPVQGDRGVTEAFF. Here the CDR3 DNA reads TGCGCCAGCAGTCCGGTCCAGGGGGACAGGGGAGTGACTGAAGCTTTCTTT.

The rearrangement joins TRBV19 to TRBJ2-1, with 10 bases aligning to TRBD1. Looked up from germline, CDR1 is LNHDA and CDR2 is SQIVND (reference sequence). There are 14 residues in the CDR3. Trimming removed 6 bases from V and 7 bases from J; junction bases left unmatched: 6. DNA of the CDR3: TGTGCCAGTAGCCAGACAGGGGGCGGGAATGAGCAGTTCTTC. Amino acid sequence: CASSQTGGGNEQFF.

V and J are TRBV5-1 and TRBJ1-1; D is unresolved. The V end was cut by 5 bases, the J end by 3 bases, with 14 bases between. In germline, CDR1 is SGHRS, CDR2 YFSETQ. There are 14 residues in the CDR3. CDR3 nucleotides: TGCGCCAGCAGTCCCGCTGGCGGGTACACTGAAGCTTTCTTT. Translating it yields CASSPAGGYTEAFF. Filled out from reference TRBV5-1 and TRBJ1-1, the complete variable domain reads KAGVTQTPRYLIKTRGQQVTLSCSPISGHRSVSWYQQTPGQGLQFLFEYFSETQRNKGNFPGRFSGRQFSNSRSEMNVSTLELGDSALYLCASSPAGGYTEAFFGQGTRLTVV.

The chain has TRBV27 and TRBJ2-1; a weak D match, TRBD1 (6 bases). With 5 bases removed from V and 9 bases from J, the gap between germline ends came to 20 bases. The CDR3 runs to 15 residues. The germline gives CDR1 MNHEY, CDR2 SMNVEV (reference sequence). The CDR3 DNA sequence: TGTGCCAGCAGTGCCCGGGACATCATTGACGTTGAGCAGTTCTTC. As protein: CASSARDIIDVEQFF.

The count of this clone is one. The sample carries other DNA sequences with the same CDR3. V gene TRBV5-1 combines with J gene TRBJ2-3; TRBD2 agrees at 9 bases. CDR3 length: 15 amino acids. The germline V gene encodes CDR1 SGHRS and CDR2 YFSETQ. J lost 2 bases, V lost 2 bases, and 3 bases had no gene match. CDR3 bases: TGCGCCAGCAGCTTAGCGGGGGGCCCCACAGATACGCAGTATTTT. As protein: CASSLAGGPTDTQYF.

V and J are TRBV7-9 and TRBJ2-1; TRBD1 agrees at 7 bases. Germline-derived CDR1 and CDR2 are SEHNR and FQNEAQ (reference sequence). CDR3 length: 15 amino acids. V lost 2 bases, J lost 5 bases, and 6 bases stayed unmatched. CDR3 in amino acids: CASSLRGTVHNEQFF. Written as DNA, the CDR3 is TGTGCCAGCAGCTTAAGGGGGACAGTCCACAATGAGCAGTTCTTC.

This sequence joins TRBV5-1 and TRBJ1-2, with 7 bases fitting TRBD1. From germline, CDR1 is SGHRS and CDR2 YFSETQ. This CDR3 is built from 16 residues. The ends lost 0 bases at V and 0 bases at J; junction bases unmatched: 5. The DNA for the CDR3 is TGCGCCAGCAGCTTGGGTAGCGACAGGGCTAACTATGGCTACACCTTC. It codes for CASSLGSDRANYGYTF.

In nucleotides, the CDR3 is TGTGCCAGCTCACCAGACAGGAATCCTAACTATGGCTACACCTTC. Residues: CASSPDRNPNYGYTF. The chain is built from TRBV18 and TRBJ1-2, with D tentatively TRBD1 (6 bases). Trimming took 2 bases from V and 0 from J, leaving 10 bases between them. Germline V gene lookup returns CDR1 KGHSH and CDR2 LQKENI. This CDR3 comprises 15 residues.

V usage is TRBV7-8 and J usage is TRBJ1-5; tentatively, D is TRBD1 (6 bases). In germline, CDR1 is SGHVS, CDR2 FQNEAQ. Trimming took off 5 bases at V and 5 bases at J, with 13 bases between the two ends. There are 14 residues in the CDR3. CDR3 amino acids: CASSRQAFDQPQHF. CDR3 DNA: TGTGCCAGCAGCCGACAGGCCTTCGATCAGCCCCAGCATTTT.

The chain recombines TRBV2 with TRBJ2-3, with D possibly matching TRBD1 (5 bases). The CDR3 contains 15 residues. V shed 5 bases and J shed 7 bases, with 19 bases lying between them. Looked up from germline, CDR1 is SNHLY and CDR2 is FYNNEI. CDR3 DNA sequence: TGTGCCAGCAGTTTAGACAGTCAAACCTTTAATACGCAGTATTTT. Its protein is CASSLDSQTFNTQYF.

The chain uses TRBV29-1 and TRBJ2-5, with 9 positions matching TRBD1. The tail of the sequence fits TRBJ2-7 better, so the J call may be wrong. Germline V gene sequence: CDR1 SQVTM, CDR2 ANQGSEA. There are 17 residues in the CDR3. The CDR3 DNA reads as TGCAGCGTTGAAGAGTATTTGCCGGGACAGGGTAACTACGAGCAGTACTTC. Its protein product is CSVEEYLPGQGNYEQYF.

This clone is a singleton in its sample. This rearrangement joins TRBV4-1 to TRBJ2-5; D unresolved. Germline V gives CDR1 MGHRA, CDR2 YSYEKL. The CDR3 runs 16 residues. V was cut by 0 bases and J by 1 base, with 12 bases left in between. The CDR3 protein is CASSQDYPVGQETQYF. CDR3 bases: TGCGCCAGCAGCCAAGATTATCCGGTCGGCCAAGAGACCCAGTACTTC.

The CDR3 protein is CASSLTNTEAFF. In DNA, the CDR3 is TGTGCCAGCAGCTTAACAAACACTGAAGCTTTCTTT. V and J are TRBV7-2 and TRBJ1-1; D is unresolved. The CDR3 runs 12 residues. Germline V gives CDR1 SGHTA, CDR2 FQGNSA. Between the trimmed V and J ends, which lost 2 bases and 2 bases, there was a span of 3 bases.

This sequence joins TRBV9 and TRBJ2-4; TRBD1 aligns across 7 bases. The germline V gene encodes CDR1 SGDLS and CDR2 YYNGEE. CDR3 size: 15 residues. With 3 bases clipped from V and 0 bases from J, the junction kept 3 bases outside the gene matches. CDR3 in amino acids: CASSGQGLAKNIQYF. The CDR3 DNA reads as TGTGCCAGCAGCGGACAGGGTTTAGCCAAAAACATTCAGTACTTC. Supplemented by reference TRBV9 and TRBJ2-4, the full variable domain reads DSGVTQTPKHLITATGQRVTLRCSPRSGDLSVYWYQQSLDQGLQFLIQYYNGEERAKGNILERFSAQQFPDLHSELNLSSLELGDSALYFCASSGQGLAKNIQYFGAGTRLSVL.

This chain uses TRBV7-3 with TRBJ2-2, with TRBD2 as a possible D gene (6 bases). With 0 bases removed from V and 2 bases from J, the gap between germline ends came to 13 bases. Per germline, CDR1 SGHTA and CDR2 FQGTGA. The CDR3 contains 17 residues. CDR3 nucleotides: TGTGCCAGCAGCTTAACAAGGGATAGCGGAAACACCGGGGAGCTGTTTTTT. The encoded protein is CASSLTRDSGNTGELFF. The variable domain in full, with the rest retrieved from reference TRBV7-3 and TRBJ2-2, is GAGVSQTPSNKVTEKGKYVELRCDPISGHTALYWYRQSLGQGPEFLIYFQGTGAADDSGLPNDRFFAVRPEGSVSTLKIQRTERGDSAVYLCASSLTRDSGNTGELFFGEGSRLTVL.

Concerning this clone: The junction differs from germline at one of its ends, possibly a read error. This sequence joins TRBV27 and TRBJ2-1; no firm D call. The CDR3 is 12 residues long. Per germline, CDR1 MNHEY and CDR2 SMNVEV (reference sequence). This CDR3 is CASSLSSNEQFF. CDR3 bases: TGTGCCAGCAGTTTATCCTCCAATGAGCAGTTCTTC.

The gene calls are TRBV9 and TRBJ1-2; TRBD1 might be the D (6 bases). Deletions cut 2 bases from V and 10 bases from J, with 12 bases between. This CDR3 contains 12 residues. CDR1 and CDR2 from the germline V gene are SGDLS and YYNGEE. CDR3 DNA sequence: TGTGCCAGCAGCGTTACGCAGGGGCTCTACACCTTC. Translation gives CASSVTQGLYTF. Using reference TRBV9 and TRBJ1-2 for the parts outside the CDR3, the full variable domain is DSGVTQTPKHLITATGQRVTLRCSPRSGDLSVYWYQQSLDQGLQFLIQYYNGEERAKGNILERFSAQQFPDLHSELNLSSLELGDSALYFCASSVTQGLYTFGSGTRLTVV.

The rearrangement uses TRBV5-1 and TRBJ1-3; TRBD1 might be the D (5 bases). There are 15 residues in the CDR3. V was clipped by 1 base and J by 0 bases, with 8 bases between them. Germline V gene data show CDR1 as SGHRS and CDR2 as YFSETQ. The CDR3 protein is CASSLLGDSGNTIYF. The CDR3 nucleotides read TGCGCCAGCAGCTTGTTAGGGGACTCTGGAAACACCATATATTTT. Full variable domain (missing parts from reference TRBV5-1 and TRBJ1-3): KAGVTQTPRYLIKTRGQQVTLSCSPISGHRSVSWYQQTPGQGLQFLFEYFSETQRNKGNFPGRFSGRQFSNSRSEMNVSTLELGDSALYLCASSLLGDSGNTIYFGEGSWLTVV.

Details on this clone: Sequence at one end of the junction differs from germline and may be a read error. This chain connects TRBV27 to TRBJ1-4; 7 nucleotides align to TRBD1. CDR1 and CDR2 from the germline V gene are MNHEY and SMNVEV (reference sequence). CDR3 size: 14 residues. The DNA of the CDR3 is TGTGCCAGCAGCTTCAGGGGGTCTAACGAAAAACTGTTTTTT. It specifies CASSFRGSNEKLFF.

J is TRBJ1-1 and V is TRBV30; 11 bases align to TRBD1. J lost 4 bases, V lost 5 bases, and 9 bases had no gene match. The CDR3 consists of 15 residues. Looked up from germline, CDR1 is GTSNPN and CDR2 is SVGIG (reference sequence). The CDR3 nucleotides are TGTGCCTGGCGCGGACAGGGGGCGGGGAGCACTGAAGCTTTCTTT. Translated: CAWRGQGAGSTEAFF.

This chain joins TRBV5-4 and TRBJ2-7; 14 bases line up with TRBD2. There are 16 residues in the CDR3. Germline V gene lookup returns CDR1 SGHNT and CDR2 YYREEE (reference sequence). V shed 4 bases and J 0 bases; nucleotides not matched to a gene: 3. The CDR3 reads CASSPGLAGDSYEQYF. CDR3 DNA: TGTGCCAGCAGCCCGGGACTAGCGGGAGACTCCTACGAGCAGTACTTC. Complete variable domain (other parts from reference TRBV5-4 and TRBJ2-7): ETGVTQSPTHLIKTRGQQVTLRCSSQSGHNTVSWYQQALGQGPQFIFQYYREEENGRGNFPPRFSGLQFPNYSSELNVNALELDDSALYLCASSPGLAGDSYEQYFGPGTRLTVT.